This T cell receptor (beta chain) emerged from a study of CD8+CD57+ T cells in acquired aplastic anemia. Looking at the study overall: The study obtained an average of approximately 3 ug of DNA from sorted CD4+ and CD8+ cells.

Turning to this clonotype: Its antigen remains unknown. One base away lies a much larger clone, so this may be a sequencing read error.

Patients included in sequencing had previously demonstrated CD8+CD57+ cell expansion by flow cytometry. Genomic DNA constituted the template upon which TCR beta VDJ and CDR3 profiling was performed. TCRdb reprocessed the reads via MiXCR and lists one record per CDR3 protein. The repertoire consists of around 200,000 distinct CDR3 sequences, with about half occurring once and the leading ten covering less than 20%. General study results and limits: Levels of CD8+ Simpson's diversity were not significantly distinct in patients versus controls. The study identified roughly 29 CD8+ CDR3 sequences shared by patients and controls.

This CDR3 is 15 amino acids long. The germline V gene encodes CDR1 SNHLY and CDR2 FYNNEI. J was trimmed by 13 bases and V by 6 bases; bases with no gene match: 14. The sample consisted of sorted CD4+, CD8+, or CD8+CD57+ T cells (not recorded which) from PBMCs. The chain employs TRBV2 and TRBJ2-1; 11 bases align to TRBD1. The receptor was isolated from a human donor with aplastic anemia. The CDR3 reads CASSYTGTGGSNQFF. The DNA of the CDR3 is TGTGCCAGCAGCTACACCGGGACAGGGGGATCTAATCAGTTCTTC.